Each of the 31 T cell receptor beta chains below was sequenced from the same sample in a study of CD8+ T cells in alopecia areata. The authors extracted RNA and reverse transcribed it into cDNA as the sequencing template. This table comes from immunoSEQ multiplex PCR, and its TCRdb copy is limited to in-frame clones, with some not included. The table has about 120,000 clones, 47% seen once. The sequencing sample was made of NKG2D-low CD8+ T cells sorted from blood. Receptors were obtained from a human donor with alopecia areata.

The genes are TRBV5-6 and TRBJ2-4; maybe TRBD1 (6 bases). The V end was cut by 0 bases, the J end by 8 bases, with 12 bases between. The CDR3 sequence is 14 residues long. Germline values: CDR1 SGHDT, CDR2 YYEEEE. CDR3 region: CASSLDTGLDIQYF. CDR3 DNA: TGTGCCAGCAGCTTGGATACAGGGTTGGACATTCAGTACTTC.

This clone was recorded only once. The chain links TRBV27 to TRBJ2-3; D may match TRBD1 or TRBD2 (5 bases each). Trimming took 8 bases from V and 5 from J, leaving 17 bases between them. CDR3 size: 14 residues. Germline CDR1 and CDR2: MNHEY and SMNVEV (reference sequence). The chain's CDR3 is CASASLEGLDTQYF. CDR3 bases: TGTGCCAGCGCATCCCTTGAGGGGCTAGATACGCAGTATTTT.

This clone showed up just once. The rearrangement joins TRBV5-6 to TRBJ1-2; maybe TRBD1 (5 bases). V lost 4 bases to trimming and J lost 3 bases, with 13 bases between them. The length of the CDR3 is 14 residues. Per germline, CDR1 SGHDT and CDR2 YYEEEE. CDR3 bases: TGTGCCAGCAGCACCGGGACGCTGTACTATGGCTACACCTTC. Translating it yields CASSTGTLYYGYTF.

This clone was seen a handful of times. Other DNA sequences in this sample translate to the same CDR3. The chain has TRBV29-1 and TRBJ2-5; no firm D call. Looked up from germline, CDR1 is SQVTM and CDR2 is ANQGSEA. The V end lost 0 bases, the J end lost 3 bases, and 2 bases lay between the germline ends. The length of the CDR3 is 11 residues. This chain's CDR3 is CSVEDEETQYF. The CDR3 nucleotides are TGCAGCGTTGAAGACGAAGAGACCCAGTACTTC.

This chain joins TRBV30 and TRBJ1-2; 9 bases align to TRBD1. This CDR3 has 13 amino acids. After removal of 5 bases from V and 5 bases from J, the junction contained 6 bases not matched to a gene. Per the germline V gene, CDR1 is GTSNPN and CDR2 is SVGIG (reference sequence). The CDR3 nucleotides read TGTGCCTGGGGGGGACAGGGTCCTTATGGCTACACCTTC. It is translated as CAWGGQGPYGYTF.

A few counts support this clone. The chain joins TRBV29-1 to TRBJ1-1; D is unclear. The V end was cut by 5 bases, the J end by 0 bases, with 7 bases between. The CDR3 is 12 amino acids. Per germline, CDR1 SQVTM and CDR2 ANQGSEA. The CDR3 here is CSVFTVNTEAFF. CDR3 DNA: TGCAGCGTTTTTACGGTGAACACTGAAGCTTTCTTT.

The chain uses TRBV6-5 and TRBJ1-1; D gene uncertain. Trimming pared 2 bases from V and 1 base from J, leaving 8 bases between. This CDR3 spans 14 amino acids. Germline CDR1 reads MNHEY; CDR2 reads SVGAGI. CDR3: CASSYAAGNTEAFF. The CDR3 DNA sequence: TGTGCCAGCAGTTACGCGGCAGGGAACACTGAAGCTTTCTTT.

This chain uses TRBV5-4 with TRBJ2-7; D is perhaps TRBD2 (6 bases). From germline, CDR1 is SGHNT and CDR2 YYREEE (reference sequence). Trimming cost V 4 bases and J 2 bases, with 13 bases left between them. The CDR3 covers 14 residues. This chain's CDR3 is CASSPGTQPYEQYF. The CDR3, as DNA: TGTGCCAGCAGCCCTGGGACTCAGCCCTACGAGCAGTACTTC.

This clone was observed a handful of times. The same CDR3 is also encoded by other DNA sequences in this sample. The V gene is TRBV27, the J gene TRBJ2-1; no clear D gene. The CDR3 runs 11 residues. Germline V gene lookup returns CDR1 MNHEY and CDR2 SMNVEV (reference sequence). The germline V and J ends were trimmed by 2 bases and 7 bases, with 3 bases remaining between them. The chain's CDR3 is CASSLGNEQFF. For the CDR3, the DNA is TGTGCCAGCAGTTTAGGGAATGAGCAGTTCTTC.

The chain employs TRBV12-5 and TRBJ2-2; D is uncertain. Germline V gene lookup returns CDR1 LGHNT and CDR2 FRNRAP. V was trimmed by 7 bases and J by 1 base, leaving 7 bases between them. The CDR3 loop spans 13 amino acids. CDR3 protein: CASVSGNTGELFF. The DNA of the CDR3 is TGTGCTAGTGTCTCAGGGAACACCGGGGAGCTGTTTTTT.

In this sample, this clone turned up a few times. The rearrangement links TRBV29-1 to TRBJ2-3, with D possibly being TRBD2 (5 bases). The V gene lost 3 bases and the J gene lost 4 bases, with 11 bases spanning the gap. Per the germline V gene, CDR1 is SQVTM and CDR2 is ANQGSEA. The CDR3 spans 13 residues. The CDR3 sequence: CSVDPGKADTQYF. CDR3 nucleotide sequence: TGCAGCGTTGACCCGGGGAAGGCAGATACGCAGTATTTT.

This chain connects TRBV20-1 to TRBJ2-2; D gene uncertain. Germline V lookup: CDR1 DFQATT, CDR2 SNEGSKA (reference sequence). V dropped 6 bases and J dropped 7 bases, with 9 bases sitting between them. CDR3 length: 11 amino acids. The CDR3 sequence: CSAHLNGELFF. The CDR3, as DNA: TGCAGTGCCCACCTGAACGGGGAGCTGTTTTTT.

The rearrangement uses TRBV7-9 and TRBJ2-5; D unclear. The CDR3 is 13 residues long. Germline values: CDR1 SEHNR, CDR2 FQNEAQ (reference sequence). V was cut by 2 bases and J by 4 bases, with 8 bases left in between. Here the CDR3 reads CASSLTDGETQYF. The CDR3 DNA is TGTGCCAGCAGCTTAACCGACGGAGAGACCCAGTACTTC.

The chain uses TRBV29-1 and TRBJ1-2; 8 nucleotides agree with TRBD1. This CDR3 is built from 18 residues. V was pared by 0 bases and J by 4 bases, with 16 bases of the junction left unmatched. Germline lookup yields CDR1 SQVTM and CDR2 ANQGSEA. The CDR3 spells CSVEDRVSDRTGIYGYTF. CDR3 DNA: TGCAGCGTTGAAGATCGGGTTTCGGATCGGACAGGGATCTATGGCTACACCTTC.

The chain combines TRBV2 with TRBJ2-4, with D maybe TRBD1 (6 bases). CDR3 length equals 12 residues. In germline, CDR1 is SNHLY, CDR2 FYNNEI. V was pared by 6 bases and J by 6 bases, with 9 bases between. CDR3 region: CASSPQGNIQYF. CDR3 sequence (DNA): TGTGCCAGCAGCCCACAGGGAAACATTCAGTACTTC.

V and J are TRBV11-2 and TRBJ2-7; tentatively, D is TRBD1 or TRBD2 (5 bases each). The CDR3 length is 16 residues. CDR1 and CDR2 from the germline V gene are SGHAT and FQNNGV. Trimming left V 5 bases short and J 3 bases short, with 20 bases between. The CDR3 is CASSKTAVGDGYEQYF. The CDR3 nucleotides are TGTGCCAGCAGCAAAACCGCCGTGGGGGACGGCTACGAGCAGTACTTC.

V gene TRBV29-1 combines with J gene TRBJ1-2; the D gene is possibly TRBD1 (6 bases). This CDR3 contains 12 residues. Germline V gene lookup returns CDR1 SQVTM and CDR2 ANQGSEA. The V gene lost 4 bases and the J gene lost 7 bases, with 13 bases spanning the gap. The CDR3 spells CSVVTGRPGYTF. The CDR3 DNA sequence: TGCAGCGTTGTTACAGGGCGACCTGGCTACACCTTC.

The chain combines TRBV5-1 with TRBJ2-7, with D possibly TRBD2 on 5 matching bases. In germline, CDR1 is SGHRS, CDR2 YFSETQ. The CDR3 runs 11 residues. Trimming stripped 7 bases from V and 5 bases from J, with 10 bases between. The CDR3 here is CASFGENEQYF. CDR3 DNA: TGCGCCAGCTTCGGGGAGAACGAGCAGTACTTC.

The V call is TRBV7-3, the J call TRBJ2-5; TRBD1 aligns across 7 bases. This CDR3 is 15 amino acids long. Germline-derived CDR1 and CDR2 are SGHTA and FQGTGA. Trimming cost V 5 bases and J 5 bases; bases outside gene matches: 11. Written as DNA, the CDR3 is TGTGCCAGCAGCCTTTACGGTACAGGGGAGGAGACCCAGTACTTC. It translates to CASSLYGTGEETQYF.

This chain links TRBV7-9 with TRBJ2-3; a possible D gene is TRBD2 (5 bases). Germline V CDR1 and CDR2: SEHNR, FQNEAQ (reference sequence). Trimming cost V 4 bases and J 1 base, with 18 bases left between them. The CDR3 totals 17 residues. Written as DNA, the CDR3 is TGTGCCAGCAGCTCCTCCACTAGAAGGCTCGGCACAGATACGCAGTATTTT. Amino acids: CASSSSTRRLGTDTQYF.

The J gene is TRBJ1-5, the V gene TRBV28; a possible D gene is TRBD1 (5 bases). The CDR3 is made up of 14 amino acids. V gave up 4 bases and J gave up 5 bases, with 12 bases separating them. CDR1 MDHEN and CDR2 SYDVKM come from the germline V gene. CDR3 nucleotides: TGTGCCAGCAGTTCAGGGACCTATTATCAGCCCCAGCATTTT. Protein sequence: CASSSGTYYQPQHF.

The table lists this clone with many counts. The chain combines TRBV6-4 with TRBJ2-1, with 10 bases identical to TRBD2. CDR1 is MRHNA and CDR2 is SNTAGT in the germline V gene. The trim removed 2 bases at V and 5 bases at J, leaving 3 bases unmatched. The CDR3 runs 15 residues. The CDR3 nucleotides are TGTGCCAGCAGTGACCGGACTAGCGGACACAATGAGCAGTTCTTC. This gives the protein CASSDRTSGHNEQFF.

This clone has a handful of counts. V gene TRBV9 combines with J gene TRBJ1-6; D not resolved. V lost 3 bases to trimming and J lost 10 bases, with 14 bases between them. CDR1 SGDLS and CDR2 YYNGEE come from the germline V gene. This CDR3 comprises 14 residues. CDR3 sequence reads: CASSEDGDYSPLHF. The CDR3 nucleotides read TGTGCCAGCAGCGAGGACGGGGATTACTCACCCCTCCACTTT.

This clone was found once. The chain employs TRBV11-2 and TRBJ2-7; D remains unclear. Germline values: CDR1 SGHAT, CDR2 FQNNGV. The CDR3 length is 15 residues. Between the trimmed V and J ends, which lost 1 base and 4 bases, there was a span of 14 bases. CDR3 sequence reads: CASSLGHGLQYEQYF. The CDR3 DNA is TGTGCCAGCAGCTTAGGGCACGGGTTACAGTACGAGCAGTACTTC.

The rearrangement joins TRBV5-6 to TRBJ2-1; D uncertain. V lost 4 bases, J lost 5 bases, and 10 bases lay in between. Germline V CDR1 and CDR2: SGHDT, YYEEEE. CDR3 length equals 13 residues. This chain's CDR3 is CASSPTPNNEQFF. The CDR3 coding sequence is TGTGCCAGCAGCCCGACACCAAACAATGAGCAGTTCTTC. The entire variable domain, with the rest obtained from reference TRBV5-6 and TRBJ2-1, is as follows: DAGVTQSPTHLIKTRGQQVTLRCSPKSGHDTVSWYQQALGQGPQFIFQYYEEEERQRGNFPDRFSGHQFPNYSSELNVNALLLGDSALYLCASSPTPNNEQFFGPGTRLTVL.

This clone appeared a few times. The rearrangement uses TRBV20-1 and TRBJ2-1, with D possibly being TRBD1 (5 bases). The CDR3 sequence is 10 residues long. CDR1 and CDR2 (germline): DFQATT, SNEGSKA (reference sequence). With 4 bases removed from V and 10 bases from J, the gap between germline ends came to 8 bases. In DNA form, the CDR3 reads TGCAGTGCTATCCAGGGCGAGCAGTTCTTC. Protein: CSAIQGEQFF.

This clone has only a few counts. The chain uses TRBV28 and TRBJ1-5; D is ambiguous. The germline V gene encodes CDR1 MDHEN and CDR2 SYDVKM. V dropped 6 bases and J dropped 6 bases, with 15 bases sitting between them. This CDR3 has 14 residues. The CDR3 region has the DNA TGTGCCAGCAGGATACTTGGCGGAGGTCAGCCCCAGCATTTT. Translated, it gives CASRILGGGQPQHF.

The rearrangement joins TRBV4-3 to TRBJ2-7; D may match TRBD1 or TRBD2 (5 bases each). The CDR3 runs to 15 residues. In germline, CDR1 is LGHNA, CDR2 YSLEER. Trimming cost V 0 bases and J 2 bases, with 11 bases left between them. This CDR3 reads CASSQEGTGTYEQYF. Written as DNA, the CDR3 is TGCGCCAGCAGCCAAGAAGGGACCGGCACCTACGAGCAGTACTTC.

CDR3 nucleotide sequence: TGCAGCGCCAGGGAGAACAGGGACAACTATGGCTACACCTTC. Residues: CSARENRDNYGYTF. The genes are TRBV29-1 and TRBJ1-2, with D possibly matching TRBD1 (6 bases). V dropped 7 bases and J dropped 2 bases, with 17 bases sitting between them. The germline V gene has CDR1 SQVTM and CDR2 ANQGSEA. The length of the CDR3 is 14 residues.

The chain carries TRBV29-1 and TRBJ2-7, with no clear D. This CDR3 spans 13 amino acids. CDR1 is SQVTM and CDR2 is ANQGSEA in the germline V gene. V gave up 5 bases and J gave up 0 bases, with 11 bases separating them. CDR3 region: CSVKDEPSYEQYF. In nucleotides, the CDR3 is TGCAGCGTTAAGGATGAACCCTCCTACGAGCAGTACTTC.

For the CDR3, the DNA is TGCAGCGTTGGAGGCATGGAAGCTTTCTTT. As protein: CSVGGMEAFF. This chain connects TRBV29-1 to TRBJ1-1; D unclear. The V gene's germline CDR1 is SQVTM and CDR2 ANQGSEA. The CDR3 loop spans 10 amino acids. The V end was cut by 4 bases, the J end by 8 bases, with 8 bases between.